This T cell receptor beta chain was captured by sequencing in a study of shared T cell receptors in the human thymus. Sequenced by immunoSEQ multiplex PCR; TCRdb stores in-frame clones only, minus some. Here the sample spans about 660,000 clones, more than 70% being singletons. These data were also reused for a study on human thymus T cells. From that report: The donor group consisted of healthy Finnish infants who were having corrective surgery for congenital heart defects. It was from resections taken during corrective heart surgery that the thymus tissue came. Unrelated individuals reportedly shared highly overlapping thymic TCR repertoires.

The clonotype comes from a boy under two years old with a congenital heart defect. Sequencing was carried out using thymocytes.

The CDR3 DNA reads as TGTGCCAGCAGTTTGGCCGATGGCAGGGGCCGTTATGGCTACACCTTC. Protein product: CASSLADGRGRYGYTF. This rearrangement joins TRBV28 to TRBJ1-2; D perhaps matches TRBD1 (6 bases). Deletions cut 3 bases from V and 5 bases from J, with 19 bases between. The CDR3 spans 16 residues. Per the germline V gene, CDR1 is MDHEN and CDR2 is SYDVKM.